This record concerns one T cell receptor beta chain sequence. This sample was included in a study of blood T cell repertoires in COVID-19. The CDR3 spans 14 residues. Trimming took off 4 bases at V and 1 base at J, with 10 bases between the two ends. Germline V lookup: CDR1 MNHEY, CDR2 SVGAGI. Profiling relied on immunoSEQ multiplex PCR, and the TCRdb table lists in-frame clones only, not all of them. This table has 150,000 to 200,000 clones, approximately 88% appearing once. This chain uses TRBV6-5 with TRBJ1-1; D possibly corresponds to TRBD1 (5 bases). Sequencing was done on a sample of PBMCs or T cells enriched from blood (not recorded which). The receptor was isolated from an older woman who had recovered from COVID-19. The CDR3 sequence is CASSLERGNTEAFF. In DNA form, the CDR3 reads TGTGCCAGCAGTTTGGAAAGGGGGAACACTGAAGCTTTCTTT.